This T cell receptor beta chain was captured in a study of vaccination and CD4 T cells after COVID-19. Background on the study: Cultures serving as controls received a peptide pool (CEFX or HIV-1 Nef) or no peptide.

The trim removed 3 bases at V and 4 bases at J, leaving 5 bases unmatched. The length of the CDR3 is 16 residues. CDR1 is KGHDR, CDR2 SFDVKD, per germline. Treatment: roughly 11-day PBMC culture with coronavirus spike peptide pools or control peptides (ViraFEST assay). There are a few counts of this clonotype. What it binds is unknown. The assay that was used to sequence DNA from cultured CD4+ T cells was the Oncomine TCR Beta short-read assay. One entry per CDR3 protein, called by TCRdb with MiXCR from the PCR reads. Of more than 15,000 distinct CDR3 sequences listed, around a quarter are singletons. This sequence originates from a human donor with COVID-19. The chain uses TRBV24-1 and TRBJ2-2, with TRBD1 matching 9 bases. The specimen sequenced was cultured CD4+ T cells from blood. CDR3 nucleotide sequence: TGTGCCACCAGTGATGCACAGGGGGCGCGCACCGGGGAGCTGTTTTTT. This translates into CATSDAQGARTGELFF.